This TCR beta chain was identified in a study of response to subunit inactivated influenza vaccine. Study-level findings and limits: Each seasonal influenza vaccination recruits few new T cells, the authors suggested.

A remark on this clonotype: Its antigen remains unidentified.

Trimming removed 7 bases from V and 2 bases from J; junction bases left unmatched: 4. Germline-derived CDR1 and CDR2 are GTSNPN and SVGIG (reference sequence). The length of the CDR3 is 13 residues. TCRdb re-called the RT-PCR reads through MiXCR, storing one row per CDR3 protein. The sample has hundreds of thousands of distinct CDR3 sequences; about 15% are singletons. The sample was PBMCs from blood, taken around 14 days before vaccination. The sequence derives from a man in his fifties who received an inactivated influenza vaccine. The chain has TRBV30 and TRBJ2-7, with 11 bases aligning to TRBD2. CDR3 bases: TGTGCCTATTCGACTAGCGGGGCCTACGAGCAGTACTTC. It translates to CAYSTSGAYEQYF.